The clone carrying this TCR beta chain came up a few times. One Seattle source followed patients from active infection through their disease course. The data were taken from a study of blood T cell repertoires in COVID-19. In the study overall: Researchers got acute and convalescent COVID-19 samples from the United States, Italy and Spain. From T cells, B-cell-depleted T cells, or PBMCs came the material, which was cDNA or gDNA.

CDR3 length equals 15 residues. Germline-derived CDR1 and CDR2 are MDHEN and SYDVKM. V was trimmed by 3 bases and J by 6 bases, leaving 14 bases between them. Method: immunoSEQ multiplex PCR; TCRdb's copy keeps in-frame clones and lacks some. The table has under 200,000 clones, around 87% seen once. The TCR comes from a woman in her 70s with COVID-19, enrolled during active disease. The sample comprised peripheral blood. This chain joins TRBV28 and TRBJ1-4; a weak D match, TRBD1 (6 bases). Here the CDR3 DNA reads TGTGCCAGCAGTTTCCTGACAGGTGGGGATGAAAAACTGTTTTTT. It encodes CASSFLTGGDEKLFF.